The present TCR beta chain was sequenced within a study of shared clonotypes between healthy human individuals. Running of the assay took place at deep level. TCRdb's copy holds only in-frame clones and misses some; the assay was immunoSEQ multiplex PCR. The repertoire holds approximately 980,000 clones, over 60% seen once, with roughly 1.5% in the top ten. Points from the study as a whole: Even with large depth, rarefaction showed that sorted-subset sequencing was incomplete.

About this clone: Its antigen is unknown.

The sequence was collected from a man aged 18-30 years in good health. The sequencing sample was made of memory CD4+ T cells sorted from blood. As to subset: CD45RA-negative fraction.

CDR3 protein: CASRVSTSLSVDEQFF. CDR3 nucleotides: TGTGCCAGCAGGGTTTCGACAAGCTTGAGCGTGGATGAGCAGTTCTTC. The rearrangement links TRBV5-6 to TRBJ2-1; D remains unclear. The CDR3 spans 16 residues. The germline gives CDR1 SGHDT, CDR2 YYEEEE. The ends were cut back, 5 bases at V and 8 bases at J, with 23 bases in the middle.